This T cell receptor (beta chain) was obtained from a study of beta chain features in type 1 diabetes. Overall study context: Sorted cells examined across all samples numbered around 110,000,000. Findings of the study overall: With patients and controls alike, PCR might favor shorter templates to an equal degree. Shorter TCRB CDR3s, moderately but significantly so, marked every one of the four CD4+ subsets in Type 1 diabetes patients.

On this clone itself: Its antigen is still unknown.

Losses at the gene ends were 4 bases for V and 3 bases for J; bases not matched to a gene: 3. Germline V gene lookup returns CDR1 SGHRS and CDR2 YFSETQ. The length of the CDR3 is 13 residues. All of the sorted populations showed purity greater than 95%. Reverse transcribing all isolated RNA meant expressed TCRB transcripts were sequenced. An average near 3.57 million reads came from naive, central memory and regulatory T cell samples. The data were produced by immunoSEQ multiplex PCR, yet TCRdb's version contains in-frame clones alone and is incomplete. The sample contains under 200,000 clones, 7.5% to 9.5% of which appear only once.

This chain connects TRBV5-1 to TRBJ1-1, with 7 bases that match TRBD1. The TCR originated in a woman under 30 with type 1 diabetes. Sequencing was carried out using central memory CD4+ T cells from blood. The CDR3 DNA reads as TGCGCCAGCAGCCCCAGGGGGTACACTGAAGCTTTCTTT. Translating it yields CASSPRGYTEAFF.